This TCR beta chain stems from a study of CD8+ T cells in alopecia areata. Treatment in this sample: oral pan-JAK inhibitor, 5-10 mg twice daily. Those with alopecia areata gave lesional scalp punch biopsies and peripheral blood. V lost 4 bases to trimming and J lost 2 bases, with 14 bases between them. The germline CDR1 and CDR2 sequences are MGHRA and YSYEKL. The CDR3 has 15 amino acids. General study findings and limits: Among the 100 top clones, expanded CD8+ clones, like scalp clonality, were significantly decreased by tofacitinib. Because of a solitary nonresponder, the connection of baseline CD8+ expansion to response stays uncertain. There were many expanded lesional clones persisting in scalp and blood during tofacitinib.

It was cDNA, reverse transcribed from extracted RNA, that served as the sequencing template. The method was immunoSEQ multiplex PCR; TCRdb's version includes in-frame clones alone and lacks a portion of them. The profile shows about 200,000 clones, 60% of them singletons. This clone was seen once. What it binds is not known. J is TRBJ1-2 and V is TRBV4-1, with a tentative D call TRBD1 (6 bases). This receptor was obtained from a human donor with alopecia areata. Sequences were derived from CD4+ T cells sorted from blood, sampled at week 4, from a patient treated with tofacitinib. The CDR3 here is CASSRANQGNYGYTF. CDR3 nucleotides: TGCGCCAGCAGCCGGGCCAACCAGGGGAACTATGGCTACACCTTC.